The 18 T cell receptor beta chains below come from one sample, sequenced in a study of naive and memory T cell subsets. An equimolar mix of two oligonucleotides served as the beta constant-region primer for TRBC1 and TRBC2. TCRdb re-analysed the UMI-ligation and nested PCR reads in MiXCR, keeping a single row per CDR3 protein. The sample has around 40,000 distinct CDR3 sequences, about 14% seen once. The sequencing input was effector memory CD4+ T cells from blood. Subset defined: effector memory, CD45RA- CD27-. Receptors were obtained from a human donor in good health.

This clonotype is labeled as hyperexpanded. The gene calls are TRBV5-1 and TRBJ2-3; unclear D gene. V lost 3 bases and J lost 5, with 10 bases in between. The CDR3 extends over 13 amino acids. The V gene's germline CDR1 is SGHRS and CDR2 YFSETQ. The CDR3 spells CASSSEYGDTQYF. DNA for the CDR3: TGCGCCAGCAGCTCGGAGTACGGAGATACGCAGTATTTT.

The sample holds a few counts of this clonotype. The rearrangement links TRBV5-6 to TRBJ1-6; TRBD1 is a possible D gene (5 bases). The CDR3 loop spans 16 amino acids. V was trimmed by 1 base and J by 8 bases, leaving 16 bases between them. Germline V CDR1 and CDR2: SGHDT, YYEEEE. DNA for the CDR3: TGTGCCAGCAGCTTGTATACAGGAACAATGGATTCACCCCTCCACTTT. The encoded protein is CASSLYTGTMDSPLHF.

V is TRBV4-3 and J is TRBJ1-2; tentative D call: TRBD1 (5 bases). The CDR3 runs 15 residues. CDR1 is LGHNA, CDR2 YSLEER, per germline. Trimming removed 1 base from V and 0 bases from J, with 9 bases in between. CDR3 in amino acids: CASSQGDGTNYGYTF. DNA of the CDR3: TGCGCCAGCAGCCAAGGGGACGGGACTAACTATGGCTACACCTTC.

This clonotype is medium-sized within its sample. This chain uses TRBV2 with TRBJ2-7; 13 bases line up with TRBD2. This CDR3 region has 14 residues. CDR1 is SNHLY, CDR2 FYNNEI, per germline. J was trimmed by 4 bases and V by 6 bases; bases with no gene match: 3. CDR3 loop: CASSGTSGNYEQYF. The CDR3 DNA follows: TGTGCCAGCAGCGGGACTAGCGGGAATTACGAGCAGTACTTC.

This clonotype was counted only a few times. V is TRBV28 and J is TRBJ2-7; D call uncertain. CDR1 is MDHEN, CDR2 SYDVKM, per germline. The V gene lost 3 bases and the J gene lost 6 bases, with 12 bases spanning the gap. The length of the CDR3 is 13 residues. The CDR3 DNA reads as TGTGCCAGCAGTTTCTCCCCTCGGCCCGAGCAGTACTTC. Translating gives CASSFSPRPEQYF.

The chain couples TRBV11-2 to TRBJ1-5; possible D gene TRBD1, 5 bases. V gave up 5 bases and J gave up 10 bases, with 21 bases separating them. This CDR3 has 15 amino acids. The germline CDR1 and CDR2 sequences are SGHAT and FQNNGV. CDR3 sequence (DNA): TGTGCCAGCAGCCGGATAGGGGCACTAAATGAACCCCAGCATTTT. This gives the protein CASSRIGALNEPQHF.

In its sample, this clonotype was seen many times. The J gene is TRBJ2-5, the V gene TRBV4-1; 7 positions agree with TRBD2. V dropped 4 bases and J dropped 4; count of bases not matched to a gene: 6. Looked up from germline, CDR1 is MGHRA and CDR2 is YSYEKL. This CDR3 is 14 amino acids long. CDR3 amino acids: CASSPAGGGETQYF. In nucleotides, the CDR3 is TGCGCCAGCAGCCCCGCGGGCGGGGGAGAGACCCAGTACTTC.

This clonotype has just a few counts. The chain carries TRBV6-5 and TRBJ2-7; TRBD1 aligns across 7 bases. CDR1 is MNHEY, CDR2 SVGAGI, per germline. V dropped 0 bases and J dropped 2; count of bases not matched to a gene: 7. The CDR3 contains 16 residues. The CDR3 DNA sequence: TGTGCCAGCAGTTACTCAGAACCGGGGACAGCCTACGAGCAGTACTTC. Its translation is CASSYSEPGTAYEQYF.

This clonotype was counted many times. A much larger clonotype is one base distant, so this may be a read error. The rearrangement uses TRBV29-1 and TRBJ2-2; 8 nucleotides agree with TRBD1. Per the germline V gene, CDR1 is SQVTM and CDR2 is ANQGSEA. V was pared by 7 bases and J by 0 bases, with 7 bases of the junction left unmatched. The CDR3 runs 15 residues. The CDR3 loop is CSGRLGQANTGELFF. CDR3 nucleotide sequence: TGCAGCGGACGACTGGGACAGGCGAACACCGGGGAGCTGTTTTTT.

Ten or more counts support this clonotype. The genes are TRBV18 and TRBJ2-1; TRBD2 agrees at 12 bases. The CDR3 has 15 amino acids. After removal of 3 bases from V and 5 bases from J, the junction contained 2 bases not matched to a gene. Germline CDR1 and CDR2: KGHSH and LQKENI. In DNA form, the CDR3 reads TGTGCCAGCTCACCCCTAGCGGGAGGGAACAATGAGCAGTTCTTC. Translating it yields CASSPLAGGNNEQFF.

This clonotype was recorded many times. CDR3 residues: CASRTPGQNTGELFF. The CDR3 coding sequence is TGTGCCAGCAGAACCCCGGGCCAAAACACCGGGGAGCTGTTTTTT. The chain couples TRBV6-5 to TRBJ2-2; D gene ambiguous. CDR1 is MNHEY and CDR2 is SVGAGI in the germline V gene. Trimming left V 6 bases short and J 2 bases short, with 13 bases between. The CDR3 spans 15 residues.

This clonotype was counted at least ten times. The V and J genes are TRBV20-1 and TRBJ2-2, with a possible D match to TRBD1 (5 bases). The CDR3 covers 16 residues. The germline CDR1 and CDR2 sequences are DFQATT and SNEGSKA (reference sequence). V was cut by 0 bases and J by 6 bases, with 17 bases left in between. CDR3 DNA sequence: TGCAGTGCTAGAGATGGAGCACTCCCCAGGGCCGGGGAGCTGTTTTTT. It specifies CSARDGALPRAGELFF.

The CDR3 coding sequence is TGCGCCAGCAGCTTCACGGCGATAGAGACCCAGTACTTC. This gives the protein CASSFTAIETQYF. The chain recombines TRBV5-1 with TRBJ2-5, with D unclear. This CDR3 region has 13 residues. V dropped 2 bases and J dropped 4 bases, with 9 bases sitting between them. Germline V CDR1 and CDR2: SGHRS, YFSETQ.

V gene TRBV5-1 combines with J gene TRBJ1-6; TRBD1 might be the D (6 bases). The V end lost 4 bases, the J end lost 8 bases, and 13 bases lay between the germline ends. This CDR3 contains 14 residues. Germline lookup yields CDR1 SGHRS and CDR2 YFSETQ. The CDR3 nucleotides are TGCGCCAGCAGCCAAGGGGGTCGCGATTCACCCCTCCACTTT. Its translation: CASSQGGRDSPLHF. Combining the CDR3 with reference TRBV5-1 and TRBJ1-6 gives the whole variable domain KAGVTQTPRYLIKTRGQQVTLSCSPISGHRSVSWYQQTPGQGLQFLFEYFSETQRNKGNFPGRFSGRQFSNSRSEMNVSTLELGDSALYLCASSQGGRDSPLHFGNGTRLTVT.

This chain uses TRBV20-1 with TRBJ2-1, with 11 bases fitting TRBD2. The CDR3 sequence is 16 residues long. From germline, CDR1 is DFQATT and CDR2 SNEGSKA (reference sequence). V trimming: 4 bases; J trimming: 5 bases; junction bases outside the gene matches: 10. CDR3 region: CSANKLGTSGNNEQFF. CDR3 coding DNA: TGCAGTGCTAACAAGCTCGGGACTAGCGGCAACAATGAGCAGTTCTTC.

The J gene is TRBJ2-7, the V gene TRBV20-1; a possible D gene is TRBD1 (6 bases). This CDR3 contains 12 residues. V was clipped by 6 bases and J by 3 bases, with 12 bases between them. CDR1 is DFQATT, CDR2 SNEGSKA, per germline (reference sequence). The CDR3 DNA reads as TGCAGTGCAGTACAGGGTAACTACGAGCAGTACTTC. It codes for CSAVQGNYEQYF.

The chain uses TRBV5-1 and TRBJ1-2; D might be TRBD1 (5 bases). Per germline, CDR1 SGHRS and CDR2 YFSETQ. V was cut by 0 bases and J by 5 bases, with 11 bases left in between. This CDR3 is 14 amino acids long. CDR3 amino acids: CASSLEDPGYGYTF. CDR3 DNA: TGCGCCAGCAGCTTGGAGGATCCAGGGTATGGCTACACCTTC.

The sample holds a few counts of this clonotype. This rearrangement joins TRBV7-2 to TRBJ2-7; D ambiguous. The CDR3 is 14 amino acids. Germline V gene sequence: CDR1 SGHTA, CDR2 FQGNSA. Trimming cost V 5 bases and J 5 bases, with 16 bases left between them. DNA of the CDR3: TGTGCCAGCAGCCCTATCGTCCTAGTCCACGAGCAGTACTTC. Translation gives CASSPIVLVHEQYF.